The 21 T cell receptor beta chains listed next were all sequenced from one sample in a study of chemoradiotherapy in HPV16-positive cancers. TCRdb keeps only in-frame clones here, not all; method: immunoSEQ multiplex PCR. Of 13,000 to 15,000 clones listed, around 88% are singletons. The material was blood, obtained from a patient who underwent chemoradiotherapy. The origin of the receptors is a human donor with HPV-associated anogenital cancer.

The V call is TRBV4-1, the J call TRBJ2-2; TRBD1 matches at 7 bases. With V trimmed by 10 bases and J by 6 bases, 5 bases remained unmatched. Germline V gene data show CDR1 as MGHRA and CDR2 as YSYEKL. This CDR3 contains 12 residues. Here the CDR3 DNA reads TGCGCCACCGGGCAGGGGGCCGGGGAGCTGTTTTTT. This sequence encodes CATGQGAGELFF.

This clone was seen once. The chain recombines TRBV10-1 with TRBJ2-7; no definite D call. Trimming shortened V by 3 bases and J by 2 bases, and 8 bases separated the two germline ends. The CDR3 spans 13 residues. CDR1 is WNHNN, CDR2 SYGVQD, per germline (reference sequence). The CDR3, as DNA: TGCGCCAGCAGTGACGGCAGCACCTACGAGCAGTACTTC. This codes for CASSDGSTYEQYF.

The chain recombines TRBV7-9 with TRBJ2-3; D may be TRBD2 (6 bases). V lost 2 bases and J 2 bases, leaving 11 bases between the germline ends. The CDR3 has 15 residues. Germline-derived CDR1 and CDR2 are SEHNR and FQNEAQ (reference sequence). CDR3 region: CASSLPAGLTDTQYF. The CDR3 DNA reads TGTGCCAGCAGCTTACCGGCGGGGCTCACAGATACGCAGTATTTT.

V gene TRBV5-4 combines with J gene TRBJ2-3; 11 positions match TRBD2. There are 15 residues in the CDR3. V shed 0 bases, J shed 7 bases, and the junction held 4 bases outside the gene matches. Germline V gene sequence: CDR1 SGHNT, CDR2 YYREEE (reference sequence). The CDR3 region is CASSLAGTSGNTQYF. CDR3 DNA: TGTGCCAGCAGCTTGGCCGGGACTAGCGGCAATACGCAGTATTTT.

This chain connects TRBV28 to TRBJ2-7, with 9 bases identical to TRBD2. The CDR3 is made up of 14 amino acids. J gave up 3 bases and V 4 bases, and 4 bases lay outside the gene matches. Germline V gene lookup returns CDR1 MDHEN and CDR2 SYDVKM. CDR3 bases: TGTGCCAGCAGTTGGCGGGAGGGGTTCTACGAGCAGTACTTC. Translation gives CASSWREGFYEQYF.

The gene calls are TRBV7-9 and TRBJ2-7; D not certain. There are 14 residues in the CDR3. CDR1 is SEHNR, CDR2 FQNEAQ, per germline (reference sequence). V was shortened by 4 bases and J by 2 bases, with 12 bases between the two germline ends. The CDR3 is CASSSSRVPYEQYF. CDR3 DNA sequence: TGTGCCAGCAGCTCTTCTCGGGTACCCTACGAGCAGTACTTC.

The rearrangement uses TRBV9 and TRBJ2-1, with 9 bases aligning to TRBD2. The germline V gene has CDR1 SGDLS and CDR2 YYNGEE. The CDR3 totals 16 residues. V dropped 4 bases and J dropped 5; count of bases not matched to a gene: 10. CDR3: CASSPRGAGGHNEQFF. In nucleotides, the CDR3 is TGTGCCAGCAGCCCCCGGGGGGCGGGGGGGCACAATGAGCAGTTCTTC.

The V and J genes are TRBV5-8 and TRBJ1-1; possible D gene TRBD1, 5 bases. Germline V gene lookup returns CDR1 SGHTS and CDR2 YDEGEE. There are 13 residues in the CDR3. Deletions cut 5 bases from V and 7 bases from J, with 15 bases between. The CDR3 reads CASRPRGSSEAFF. DNA for the CDR3: TGTGCCAGCAGACCCCGGGGGTCGAGTGAAGCTTTCTTT.

The rearrangement uses TRBV7-8 and TRBJ2-7, with a possible D match to TRBD2 (6 bases). Germline loops: CDR1 SGHVS, CDR2 FQNEAQ. The CDR3 has 15 residues. The V and J ends lost 0 bases and 3 bases respectively, with 12 bases between them. CDR3 bases: TGTGCCAGCAGCTTAGCGGGGAGGAATCACTACGAGCAGTACTTC. Translated, it gives CASSLAGRNHYEQYF.

The chain links TRBV5-4 to TRBJ1-3, with D possibly TRBD1 on 5 matching bases. The germline CDR1 and CDR2 sequences are SGHNT and YYREEE (reference sequence). V was shortened by 3 bases and J by 0 bases, with 10 bases between the two germline ends. The CDR3 runs 15 residues. The CDR3 protein is CASSWGGNSGNTIYF. As DNA, the CDR3 is TGTGCCAGCAGCTGGGGCGGTAACTCTGGAAACACCATATATTTT.

The rearrangement joins TRBV28 to TRBJ1-4; 11 nucleotides agree with TRBD1. There are 14 residues in the CDR3. CDR1 is MDHEN, CDR2 SYDVKM, per germline. The V segment lost 4 bases and the J segment 5 bases; nucleotides outside the gene matches: 0. The CDR3 is CASSWTGGNEKLFF. For the CDR3, the DNA is TGTGCCAGCAGTTGGACAGGGGGCAATGAAAAACTGTTTTTT.

The rearrangement joins TRBV5-1 to TRBJ2-7; weak D call: TRBD2 (6 bases). The length of the CDR3 is 16 residues. Germline assignment: CDR1 SGHRS and CDR2 YFSETQ. Trimming took off 4 bases at V and 0 bases at J, with 17 bases between the two ends. CDR3 protein: CASSREVGQASYEQYF. CDR3 in DNA: TGCGCCAGCAGCAGGGAGGTAGGCCAAGCCTCCTACGAGCAGTACTTC.

The chain couples TRBV6-5 to TRBJ1-6, with 8 bases matching TRBD1. The V gene's germline CDR1 is MNHEY and CDR2 SVGAGI. With V trimmed by 6 bases and J by 5 bases, 6 bases remained unmatched. This CDR3 is 15 amino acids long. The chain's CDR3 is CASRSGTGHNSPLHF. CDR3 sequence (DNA): TGTGCCAGCAGAAGCGGGACAGGCCATAATTCACCCCTCCACTTT.

The rearrangement uses TRBV27 and TRBJ2-7; D is unclear. V lost 8 bases and J 7 bases, leaving 12 bases between the germline ends. The length of the CDR3 is 11 residues. Looked up from germline, CDR1 is MNHEY and CDR2 is SMNVEV (reference sequence). The CDR3 bases are TGTGCCAGCGGGGTTTTATGGGAGCAGTACTTC. As protein: CASGVLWEQYF.

The genes are TRBV11-2 and TRBJ2-7, with 11 bases matching TRBD2. Germline V CDR1 and CDR2: SGHAT, FQNNGV. V was pared by 5 bases and J by 5 bases, with 11 bases of the junction left unmatched. The CDR3 covers 16 residues. The CDR3 spells CASSHLSGRAPNEQYF. The CDR3 coding sequence is TGTGCCAGCAGCCACCTTAGCGGGAGGGCCCCCAACGAGCAGTACTTC.

The V and J genes are TRBV9 and TRBJ1-1; 10 bases line up with TRBD1. V shed 4 bases, J shed 3 bases, and the junction held 9 bases outside the gene matches. Germline V gene data show CDR1 as SGDLS and CDR2 as YYNGEE. The CDR3 runs to 16 residues. The CDR3 reads CASSPRTGGLDTEAFF. CDR3 coding DNA: TGTGCCAGCAGCCCACGGACAGGGGGGTTGGACACTGAAGCTTTCTTT.

The CDR3 loop reads CASSQDAMAGVVYF. The CDR3 DNA reads as TGTGCCAGCAGCCAAGATGCAATGGCGGGGGTAGTGTACTTC. The genes are TRBV4-2 and TRBJ2-7; 7 positions agree with TRBD2. Unmatched junction bases numbered 11, after V lost 0 bases and J lost 12 bases. Germline V CDR1 and CDR2: LGHNA, YNFKEQ. The CDR3 has 14 residues.

This rearrangement joins TRBV5-5 to TRBJ1-3; the D is unclear. The CDR3 is made up of 16 amino acids. V dropped 2 bases and J dropped 0 bases, with 12 bases sitting between them. Germline V gene lookup returns CDR1 SGHKS and CDR2 YYEKEE (reference sequence). CDR3 nucleotides: TGTGCCAGCAGCTTTGCGGCGGATTTCTCTGGAAACACCATATATTTT. It is translated as CASSFAADFSGNTIYF.

V usage is TRBV19 and J usage is TRBJ2-4, with 9 bases that match TRBD2. The V gene end was trimmed by 7 bases and the J gene end by 0 bases; junction bases not matched to a gene: 4. Germline V lookup: CDR1 LNHDA, CDR2 SQIVND (reference sequence). CDR3 length: 15 residues. The CDR3 protein is CASISREGAKNIQYF. The CDR3 nucleotides are TGTGCCAGTATCTCGCGGGAGGGAGCCAAAAACATTCAGTACTTC.

This clone was counted only a few times. This CDR3 is CASSFTGEGEGLEQYF. CDR3 in DNA: TGTGCCAGCAGTTTCACAGGGGAAGGGGAAGGGTTGGAGCAGTACTTC. V gene TRBV6-5 combines with J gene TRBJ2-7; TRBD1 matches 7 bases. The V gene's germline CDR1 is MNHEY and CDR2 SVGAGI. This CDR3 contains 16 residues. J was trimmed by 7 bases and V by 4 bases; bases with no gene match: 16.

The chain combines TRBV9 with TRBJ2-3, with D tentatively TRBD1 (7 bases). Trimming cost V 4 bases and J 1 base, with 19 bases left between them. The CDR3 covers 17 residues. In germline, CDR1 is SGDLS, CDR2 YYNGEE. The CDR3 region is CASSSQRGRGGTDTQYF. In DNA form, the CDR3 reads TGTGCCAGCAGCTCCCAAAGGGGGCGGGGAGGCACAGATACGCAGTATTTT.